The rows below give T cell receptor beta chains drawn from one sample of a study of cytotoxic CD8 clonotypes in ibrutinib-treated CLL. This table comes from immunoSEQ multiplex PCR, and its TCRdb copy is limited to in-frame clones, with some not included. The repertoire holds 300,000 to 400,000 clones, with about 64% as singletons. The starting material was PBMCs, obtained after 36 months of ibrutinib treatment. The source of these receptors is a human donor with chronic lymphocytic leukemia. CDR3s include the opening cysteine and the closing phenylalanine or tryptophan.

j_call,v_call,cdr3_aa
TRBJ2-7,TRBV5-6,CASSLEYSTYEQYF
TRBJ1-2,TRBV4-1,CASSQERGLGGYTF
TRBJ1-5,TRBV2,CASGGTGAVNQPQHF
TRBJ1-1,TRBV2,CATLEDRVNTEAFF
TRBJ2-7,TRBV2,CASSGAAQGGEQYF
TRBJ2-7,TRBV6-5,CASSLQGYEQYF
TRBJ1-5,TRBV10-2,CASGKQGVNQPQHF
TRBJ2-5,TRBV5-1,CASSLASGGKVETQYF
TRBJ1-1,TRBV20-1,CSASTQGEAFF
TRBJ2-7,TRBV4-1,CASSQGFLGGSYEQYF
TRBJ2-5,TRBV29-1,CSALGGNQETQYF
TRBJ2-1,TRBV4-1,CASSQGLAGGEQFF
TRBJ2-3,TRBV5-1,CASSLLRGSNTDTQYF
TRBJ2-5,TRBV4-1,CASSHGVETQYF
TRBJ2-5,TRBV11-2,CASSFGQGIQETQYF
TRBJ2-7,TRBV9,CASSVRPGVGYEQYF
TRBJ2-7,TRBV7-8,CASSLAGAYEQYF
TRBJ2-7,TRBV9,CASSEGAVFYEQYF
TRBJ1-2,TRBV18,CASSPSEAYGYTF
TRBJ2-7,TRBV10-3,CAITAGQGAYEQYF
TRBJ1-1,TRBV18,CASSPSGQGATEAFF
TRBJ2-7,TRBV6-5,CASSTDRGHEQYF
TRBJ2-7,TRBV28,CATGQGFQGRGEQYF
TRBJ2-3,TRBV7-9,CASSLGQGGRDWSTDTQYF
TRBJ2-2,TRBV5-1,CASSLGAGKNTGELFF
TRBJ1-5,TRBV9,CASSGGTGGQPQHF
TRBJ2-5,TRBV18,CASSPAAGRNQRWTQYF
TRBJ2-3,TRBV19,CASTQDGNTDTQYF
TRBJ1-2,TRBV10-1,CASSESLHYGYTF
TRBJ2-7,TRBV5-1,CASSLGESYEQYF
TRBJ1-4,TRBV7-2,CASRAGARNEKLFF
TRBJ1-5,TRBV6-5,CASSRVGSTAQHF
TRBJ2-2,TRBV9,CASSVGTTNTGELFF